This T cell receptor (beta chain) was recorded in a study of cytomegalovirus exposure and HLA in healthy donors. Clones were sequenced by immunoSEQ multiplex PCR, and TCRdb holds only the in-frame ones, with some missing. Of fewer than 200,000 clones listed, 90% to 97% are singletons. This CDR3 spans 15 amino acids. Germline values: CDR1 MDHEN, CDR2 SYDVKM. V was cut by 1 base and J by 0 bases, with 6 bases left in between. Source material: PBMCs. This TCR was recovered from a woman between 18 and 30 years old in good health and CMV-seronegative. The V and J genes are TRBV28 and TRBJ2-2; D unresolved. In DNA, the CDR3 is TGTGCCAGCAGTTTATCAGGCCCGAACACCGGGGAGCTGTTTTTT. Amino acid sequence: CASSLSGPNTGELFF.